These T cell receptor beta chains were read from a single sample in a study of blood T cells in healthy people across ages. TCRdb redid the calling of the 5' RACE reads with MiXCR, one entry per CDR3 protein. The table includes 910,000 or so distinct CDR3 sequences, just over 50% detected once. Sequencing input: blood. These receptors came from a woman aged 55-69 years in good health. Both conserved end residues are part of each CDR3. The D gene is left open where the match is weak. Where a row states a size, it is once, few, many or the class of an expanded clone; other rows omit it.

j_call d_call clone_size v_call cdr3_nt cdr3_aa
TRBJ2-1 - - TRBV30 TGTGCCTGGATGGTCTCCTACAATGAGCAGTTCTTC CAWMVSYNEQFF
TRBJ2-6 TRBD2 few TRBV4-2 TGTGCCAGCAGCCAAGATCCCCCTCCCTTAGCGGGAGGGTCCTCTGGGGCCAACGTCCTGACTTTC CASSQDPPPLAGGSSGANVLTF
TRBJ2-3 - few TRBV6-6 TGTGCCAGCAGGGGCGCCGCATACACAGATACGCAGTATTTT CASRGAAYTDTQYF
TRBJ2-3 TRBD1 many TRBV4-1 TGCGCCAGCAGCCCGAGACAGGGCGGTCGGGATACGCAGTATTTT CASSPRQGGRDTQYF
TRBJ1-1 - - TRBV7-9 TGTGCCAGCAGCCATACAACAGCGGGGTACACTGAAGCTTTCTTT CASSHTTAGYTEAFF
TRBJ2-5 - - TRBV4-3 TGCGCCAGCAGCCAAAGTCTAGCAGCCCAAGAGACCCAGTACTTC CASSQSLAAQETQYF
TRBJ1-2 - - TRBV7-9 TGTGCCAGCAGCTCCAATAATCCCGCCGGCTCGGGCTACACCTTC CASSSNNPAGSGYTF
TRBJ2-6 TRBD1 - TRBV30 TGTGCCTGGAGGGGGACAGGCCAATCTGGGGCCAACGTCCTGACTTTC CAWRGTGQSGANVLTF
TRBJ2-3 TRBD2 many TRBV28 TGTGCCAGCAGTACGGCGGGAGTTTATCCGAGCACAGATACGCAGTATTTT CASSTAGVYPSTDTQYF
TRBJ1-2 TRBD1 few TRBV3-1 TGTGCCAGCAGCCAAGTCTGGACAGGGGATGGCTACACCTTC CASSQVWTGDGYTF
TRBJ1-5 - - TRBV6-9 TGTGCCAGCAGTTTCAATACCTTGAGGAGCAATCAGCCCCAGCATTTT CASSFNTLRSNQPQHF
TRBJ2-1 TRBD2 once TRBV27 TGTGCCAGCAGACCGGGACTAGGTGGCTATGAGCAGTTCTTC CASRPGLGGYEQFF
TRBJ2-7 TRBD2 - TRBV7-2 TGTGCCAGCAGCTTAAAGGCGGGAGGGCCGGTCTACGAGCAGTACTTC CASSLKAGGPVYEQYF
TRBJ2-3 - few TRBV4-1 TGCGCCAGCAGCCAGCCCCGGCTAGGTGATCGTCTGACAGATACGCAGTATTTT CASSQPRLGDRLTDTQYF
TRBJ2-7 - - TRBV29-1 TGCAGCGCGTCGAGAGGGGTTTACAATGAGCAGTACTTC CSASRGVYNEQYF
TRBJ2-3 - - TRBV12-3/TRBV12-4 TGTGCCAGCAGCCCGTGCGGTCTAGCAGCAGGGGCAGATACGCAGTATTTT CASSPCGLAAGADTQYF
TRBJ2-7 TRBD2 few TRBV9 TGTGCCAGCAGCGTAGCTGGCGGGAGTTCTTACGAGCAGTACTTC CASSVAGGSSYEQYF
TRBJ2-2 TRBD1 - TRBV28 TGTGCCAGCAGTTGGGGACAGGCGAACACCGGGGAGCTGTTTTTT CASSWGQANTGELFF
TRBJ2-3 TRBD2 few TRBV6-6 TGTGCCAGCCATCCAAGGACTAGCAACACAGATACGCAGTATTTT CASHPRTSNTDTQYF
TRBJ1-4 TRBD1 few TRBV25-1 TGTGCCAGCAGTGCAGGGGGAGCTAATGAAAAACTGTTTTTT CASSAGGANEKLFF
TRBJ1-5 - - TRBV20-1 TGCAGTGCTTGGCCTGGGGCAGCAGATCAGCCCCAGCATTTT CSAWPGAADQPQHF
TRBJ2-5 TRBD2 few TRBV4-3 TGCGCCAGCAGCCTGCATCTAGCGGGAGGCCAAGAGACCCAGTACTTC CASSLHLAGGQETQYF
TRBJ2-5 - - TRBV21-1 TGTGCCAGACCCCTGACCGTGTACCAAGAGACCCAGTACTTC CARPLTVYQETQYF
TRBJ1-4 - - TRBV4-2 TGTGCCAGCAGCCAATTGGGAGGGGCGAATAATGAAAAACTGTTTTTT CASSQLGGANNEKLFF
TRBJ2-7 TRBD2 - TRBV4-1 TGCGCCAGCAGCCAGCGACGGACTAGCGGCTACGAGCAGTACTTC CASSQRRTSGYEQYF
TRBJ2-5 - - TRBV27 TGTGCCAGCAGCGCAAGCGCCGTCTCAGGGACCCAGTACTTC CASSASAVSGTQYF
TRBJ2-7 TRBD1 - TRBV5-1 TGCGCCAGCAGCGACGGGACAGGGTCCTACGAGCAGTACTTC CASSDGTGSYEQYF
TRBJ2-4 TRBD1 - TRBV2 TGTGCCAGCAGTTGGGACAGAATAGCCAAAAACATTCAGTACTTC CASSWDRIAKNIQYF